Described below is a single T cell receptor (beta chain) sequence and its context. Its target is not known. Sequence at one end of the junction differs from germline and may be a read error. This record belongs to a study of early T cells in non-severe SARS-CoV-2 infection. Study-wide background: Chains stayed unpaired after sequencing of bulk RNA from unsorted whole blood. Study outcomes and limitations: Private and CD4 specificities were missed by VDJdb matching, skewed to anti-spike CD8.

In germline, CDR1 is ENHRY, CDR2 SYGVKD. This CDR3 is built from 14 residues. cDNA molecules, individually, were tagged with unique molecular identifiers. TCRdb reprocessed the 5' RACE reads via MiXCR and lists one record per CDR3 protein. The table has more than 40,000 distinct CDR3 sequences, 4% seen once; the top ten hold 2.5% to 3.5%. Specimen: whole blood. The chain is built from TRBV10-3 and TRBJ2-5; D is perhaps TRBD2 (5 bases). This receptor was obtained from an adult who was a healthcare worker with PCR-confirmed SARS-CoV-2 infection or an uninfected control (not recorded which). The CDR3 spells CAISQSDSQKTQYF. The CDR3 DNA reads TGTGCCATCAGTCAGTCGGACTCCCAGAAGACCCAGTACTTC.